The entry below gives a single T cell receptor (beta chain) sequence along with its context. Its antigen remains unidentified. The CDR3 is 12 residues long. Per germline, CDR1 SGHKS and CDR2 YYEKEE (reference sequence). V was shortened by 4 bases and J by 7 bases, with 11 bases between the two germline ends. The data were taken from a study of OX40 agonist ivuxolimab in advanced cancers. The protocol was immunoSEQ multiplex PCR, while the TCRdb copy is restricted to in-frame clones and leaves out a portion. The sample has tens of thousands of clones; roughly 90% are singletons. Study findings and constraints: More expanded clones were found, on average, in CD8+ than in CD4+ T cells. At 0.1 to 3.0 mg/kg, clonal expansion of CD4+ and CD8+ blood T cells had occurred by week 6.

This specimen consisted of CD4+ or CD8+ T cells sorted from blood, obtained in a trial of the OX40 agonist ivuxolimab. The TCR originated in an adult with an advanced solid tumor such as melanoma, head and neck, liver or kidney cancer. The chain links TRBV5-5 to TRBJ1-2; possible D gene TRBD1, 5 bases. The CDR3 DNA is TGTGCCAGCAGCGGTGGAGGGGCTGGCTACACCTTC. It translates to CASSGGGAGYTF.